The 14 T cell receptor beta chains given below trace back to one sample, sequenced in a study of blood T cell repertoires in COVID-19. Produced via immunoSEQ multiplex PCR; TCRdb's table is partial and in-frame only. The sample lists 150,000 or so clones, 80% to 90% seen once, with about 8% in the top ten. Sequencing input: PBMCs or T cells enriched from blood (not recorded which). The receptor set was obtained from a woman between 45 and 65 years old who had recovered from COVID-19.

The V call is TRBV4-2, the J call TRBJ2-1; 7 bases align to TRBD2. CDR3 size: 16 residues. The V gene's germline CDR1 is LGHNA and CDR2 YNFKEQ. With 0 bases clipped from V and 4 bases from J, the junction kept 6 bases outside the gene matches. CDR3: CASSQDRAGAYNEQFF. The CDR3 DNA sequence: TGTGCCAGCAGCCAAGATCGGGCGGGAGCTTACAATGAGCAGTTCTTC.

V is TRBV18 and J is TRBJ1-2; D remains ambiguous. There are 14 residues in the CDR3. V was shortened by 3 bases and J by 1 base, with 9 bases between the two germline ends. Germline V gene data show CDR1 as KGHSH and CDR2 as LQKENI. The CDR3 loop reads CASSPNRDNYGYTF. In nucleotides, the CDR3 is TGTGCCAGCTCACCGAACAGAGATAACTATGGCTACACCTTC.

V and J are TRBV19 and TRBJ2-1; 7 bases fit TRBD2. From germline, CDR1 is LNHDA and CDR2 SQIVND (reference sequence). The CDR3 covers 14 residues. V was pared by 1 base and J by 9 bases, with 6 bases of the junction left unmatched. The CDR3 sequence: CASSIGGSVGEQFF. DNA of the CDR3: TGTGCCAGTAGTATAGGCGGGAGTGTGGGTGAGCAGTTCTTC.

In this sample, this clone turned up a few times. Here the CDR3 reads CASSLVLRGNNEQFF. CDR3 coding DNA: TGTGCCAGCAGCTTAGTTCTCCGCGGGAACAATGAGCAGTTCTTC. V gene TRBV7-9 combines with J gene TRBJ2-1; TRBD2 might be the D (6 bases). Germline CDR1 is SEHNR and CDR2 is FQNEAQ (reference sequence). The length of the CDR3 is 15 residues. Deletions cut 1 base from V and 5 bases from J, with 12 bases between. Full variable domain (rest looked up from reference TRBV7-9 and TRBJ2-1): DTGVSQNPRHKITKRGQNVTFRCDPISEHNRLYWYRQTLGQGPEFLTYFQNEAQLEKSRLLSDRFSAERPKGSFSTLEIQRTEQGDSAMYLCASSLVLRGNNEQFFGPGTRLTVL.

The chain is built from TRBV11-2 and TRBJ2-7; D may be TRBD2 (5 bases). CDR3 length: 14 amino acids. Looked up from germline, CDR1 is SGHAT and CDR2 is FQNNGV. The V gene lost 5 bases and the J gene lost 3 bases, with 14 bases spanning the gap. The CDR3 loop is CASSLAGSDYEQYF. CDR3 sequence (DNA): TGTGCCAGCAGCCTGGCAGGTAGCGACTACGAGCAGTACTTC.

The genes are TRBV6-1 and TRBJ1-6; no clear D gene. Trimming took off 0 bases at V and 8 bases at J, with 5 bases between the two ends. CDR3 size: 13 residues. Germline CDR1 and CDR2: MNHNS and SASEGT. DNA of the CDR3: TGTGCCAGCAGTGAAGCGAGGGATTCACCCCTCCACTTT. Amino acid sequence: CASSEARDSPLHF.

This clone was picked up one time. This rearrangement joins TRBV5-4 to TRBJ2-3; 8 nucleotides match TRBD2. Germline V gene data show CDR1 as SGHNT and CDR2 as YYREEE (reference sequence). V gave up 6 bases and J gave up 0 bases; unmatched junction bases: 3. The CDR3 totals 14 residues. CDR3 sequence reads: CASTPSGSTDTQYF. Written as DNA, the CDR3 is TGTGCCAGCACCCCTAGCGGGAGCACAGATACGCAGTATTTT.

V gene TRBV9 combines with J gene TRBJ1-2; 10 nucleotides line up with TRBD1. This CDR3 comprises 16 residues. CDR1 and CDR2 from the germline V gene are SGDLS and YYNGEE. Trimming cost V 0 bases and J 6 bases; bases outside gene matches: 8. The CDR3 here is CASSVEGTGVLHGYTF. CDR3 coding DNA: TGTGCCAGCAGCGTAGAAGGGACAGGGGTACTCCATGGCTACACCTTC.

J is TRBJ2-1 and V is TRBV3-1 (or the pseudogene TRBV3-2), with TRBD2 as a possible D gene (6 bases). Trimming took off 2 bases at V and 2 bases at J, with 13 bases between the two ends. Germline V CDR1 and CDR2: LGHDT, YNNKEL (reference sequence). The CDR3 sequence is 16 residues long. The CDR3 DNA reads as TGTGCCAGCAGCCAATTCCCGGGACTCACCTACAATGAGCAGTTCTTC. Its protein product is CASSQFPGLTYNEQFF.

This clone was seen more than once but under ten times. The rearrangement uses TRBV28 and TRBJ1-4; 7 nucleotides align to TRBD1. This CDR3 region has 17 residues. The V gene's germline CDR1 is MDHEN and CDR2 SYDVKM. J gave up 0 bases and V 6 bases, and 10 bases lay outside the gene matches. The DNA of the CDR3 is TGTGCCAGCAGCCCGGGACAGCCCTTTGCAACTAATGAAAAACTGTTTTTT. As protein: CASSPGQPFATNEKLFF.

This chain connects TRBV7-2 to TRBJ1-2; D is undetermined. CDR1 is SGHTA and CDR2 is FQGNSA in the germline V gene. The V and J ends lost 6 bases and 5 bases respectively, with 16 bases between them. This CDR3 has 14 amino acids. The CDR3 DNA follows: TGTGCCAGCAGTCCTGACCCGGGTGGGTATGGCTACACCTTC. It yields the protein CASSPDPGGYGYTF.

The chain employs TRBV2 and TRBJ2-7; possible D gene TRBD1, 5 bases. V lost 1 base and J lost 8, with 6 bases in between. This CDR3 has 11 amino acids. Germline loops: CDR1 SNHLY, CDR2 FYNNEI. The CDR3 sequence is CASSEDRQQYF. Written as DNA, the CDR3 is TGTGCCAGCAGTGAAGACAGGCAGCAGTACTTC.

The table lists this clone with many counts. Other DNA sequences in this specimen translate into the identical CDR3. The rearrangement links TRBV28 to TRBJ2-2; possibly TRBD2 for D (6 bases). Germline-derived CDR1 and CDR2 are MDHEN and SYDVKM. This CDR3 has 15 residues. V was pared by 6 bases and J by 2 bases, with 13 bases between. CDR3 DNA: TGTGCCAGCAGCCTAGGACTACCTAACACCGGGGAGCTGTTTTTT. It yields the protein CASSLGLPNTGELFF.

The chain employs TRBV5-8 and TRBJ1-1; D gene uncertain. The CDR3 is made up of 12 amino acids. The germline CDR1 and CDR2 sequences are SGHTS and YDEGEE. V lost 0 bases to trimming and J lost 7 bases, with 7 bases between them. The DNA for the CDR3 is TGTGCCAGCAGCTTGGTCTTCAGTGAAGCTTTCTTT. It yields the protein CASSLVFSEAFF.